The clone carrying this T cell receptor (beta chain) showed up just once. The record originates from a study of cytomegalovirus exposure and HLA in healthy donors. This CDR3 has 14 residues. Trimming took off 0 bases at V and 0 bases at J, with 6 bases between the two ends. Per germline, CDR1 LNHDA and CDR2 SQIVND (reference sequence). The study ran its PCR with 60 Vbeta and 13 Jbeta primers. Here immunoSEQ multiplex PCR was the method, and the copy in TCRdb shows in-frame clones only, minus some. In the table there are 110,000 to 150,000 clones, roughly 81% of which are singletons. V gene TRBV19 combines with J gene TRBJ2-7; weak D call: TRBD2 (5 bases). Material for sequencing was PBMCs. This clonotype was sampled from a female donor in good health and CMV-seronegative. The DNA of the CDR3 is TGTGCCAGTAGTATAGAGGGGAGCTCCTACGAGCAGTACTTC. Protein product: CASSIEGSSYEQYF.